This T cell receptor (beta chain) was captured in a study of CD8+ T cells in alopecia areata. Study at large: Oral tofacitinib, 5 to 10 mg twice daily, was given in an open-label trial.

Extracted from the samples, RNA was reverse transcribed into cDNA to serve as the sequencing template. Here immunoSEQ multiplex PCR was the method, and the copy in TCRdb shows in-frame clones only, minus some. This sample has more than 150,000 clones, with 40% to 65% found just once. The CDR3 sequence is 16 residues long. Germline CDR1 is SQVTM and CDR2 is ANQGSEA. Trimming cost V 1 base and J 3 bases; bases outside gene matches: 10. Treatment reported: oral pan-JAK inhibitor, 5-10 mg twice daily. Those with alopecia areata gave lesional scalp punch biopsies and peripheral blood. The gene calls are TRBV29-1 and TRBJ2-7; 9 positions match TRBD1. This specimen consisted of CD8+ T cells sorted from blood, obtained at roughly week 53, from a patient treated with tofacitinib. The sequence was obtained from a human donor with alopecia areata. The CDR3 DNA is TGCAGCGTTGAAGGGGGGAGGACAGGGGCGAGCTACGAGCAGTACTTC. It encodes CSVEGGRTGASYEQYF.